This TCR beta chain was identified during a study of regulatory T cells in long-lasting Graves disease. Construction of TCR beta libraries relied on iRepertoire HTBI primers and on Arm-PCR targeting CDR3 regions. One entry per CDR3 protein results from TCRdb running MiXCR on the multiplex PCR reads. The sample includes over 450,000 distinct CDR3 sequences, 20% to 25% of them seen just once. Documented time point: persistent/refractory GD, antithyroid drugs over 5 years with positive TRAb. Following extraction of RNA from PBMCs, that RNA was used to make the TCR library. This clonotype was found many times. Material: peripheral blood mononuclear cells (PBMCs), obtained when the disease was refractory, from a patient treated with antithyroid drugs. This receptor was obtained from a female donor with Graves disease.

CDR3 sequence (DNA): TGTGCCAGCAGCTCCTACAGGGGGCTGGGGACTGAAGCTTTCTTT. Residues: CASSSYRGLGTEAFF. The chain combines TRBV7-9 with TRBJ1-1; 9 positions match TRBD1. The CDR3 consists of 15 residues. Per the germline V gene, CDR1 is SEHNR and CDR2 is FQNEAQ (reference sequence). The V and J ends lost 4 bases and 5 bases, in that order; junction bases with no gene match: 8.